This is a list of T cell receptor beta chains from one sample in a study of early T cells in non-severe SARS-CoV-2 infection. TCRdb called the 5' RACE reads again in MiXCR, with one record for every CDR3 protein. The table records about 60,000 distinct CDR3 sequences, 9.1% of them present only once. The specimen was whole blood. All receptors derive from an adult who was a healthcare worker with PCR-confirmed SARS-CoV-2 infection or an uninfected control (not recorded which). The CDR3 runs from the conserved cysteine through the conserved F or W. A D gene is named only where the DNA matches it firmly. Not all rows give a size; the values are once, few, many and, for expanded clones, a class.

clone size | D gene | J gene | V gene | CDR3 length | CDR3 protein | CDR3 DNA
many | NA | TRBJ1-2 | TRBV12-3/TRBV12-4 | 13 | CASSLAQGFGYTF | TGTGCCAGCAGTTTAGCACAGGGATTTGGCTACACCTTC
few | NA | TRBJ1-1 | TRBV7-6 | 16 | CASSLSPNGGNTEAFF | TGTGCCAGCAGCTTATCTCCCAACGGGGGGAACACTGAAGCTTTCTTT
NA | TRBD1 | TRBJ2-2 | TRBV6-1 | 15 | CASNQDRGRSGELFF | TGTGCCAGCAACCAAGACAGGGGGCGTTCCGGGGAGCTGTTTTTT
NA | TRBD1 | TRBJ2-2 | TRBV7-6 | 16 | CASSLAGQPLTGELFF | TGTGCCAGCAGCTTAGCGGGACAGCCTTTGACCGGGGAGCTGTTTTTT
NA | TRBD2 | TRBJ2-5 | TRBV20-1 | 16 | CSALPGVAGNQETQYF | TGCAGTGCTCTACCCGGCGTAGCGGGAAATCAAGAGACCCAGTACTTC
few | NA | TRBJ2-7 | TRBV11-2 | 14 | CASSSHLGIYEQYF | TGTGCCAGCAGCTCCCACCTAGGGATCTACGAGCAGTACTTC
few | NA | TRBJ1-1 | TRBV2 | 13 | CASSGRLNTEAFF | TGTGCCAGCAGTGGGCGGTTGAACACTGAAGCTTTCTTT
few | TRBD2 | TRBJ2-3 | TRBV11-3 | 16 | CASSLDPAGVRNTQYF | TGTGCCAGCAGCTTAGATCCAGCGGGAGTGCGGAATACGCAGTATTTT
NA | NA | TRBJ2-1 | TRBV2 | 16 | CASSARSNRASNEQFF | TGTGCCAGCAGTGCAAGGTCAAATCGGGCCTCCAATGAGCAGTTCTTC
few | NA | TRBJ1-4 | TRBV11-3 | 16 | CASSLDTGGLNEKLFF | TGTGCCAGCAGCTTAGATACGGGGGGCCTTAATGAAAAACTGTTTTTT
few | NA | TRBJ2-7 | TRBV13 | 17 | CASSQTVLMTVSYEQYF | TGTGCCAGCAGCCAGACGGTCCTGATGACAGTCTCCTACGAGCAGTACTTC